What follows are 11 T cell receptor beta chains derived from one specimen sequenced in a study of T cell responses to AZD1222 COVID-19 vaccine. Assay used: immunoSEQ multiplex PCR; TCRdb lists only in-frame clones, some missing. The data contain fewer than 150,000 clones, over 90% of them seen just once; the ten biggest clones take up about 0.86%. This sample comprised peripheral blood, obtained on day 0 of AZD1222 vaccination. The receptors were sampled from an adult in good health.

The rearrangement links TRBV3-1 (or the pseudogene TRBV3-2) to TRBJ2-7; TRBD2 matches 13 bases. There are 17 residues in the CDR3. V dropped 4 bases and J dropped 0; count of bases not matched to a gene: 6. The V gene's germline CDR1 is LGHDT and CDR2 YNNKEL (reference sequence). The CDR3 loop is CASSLWTSGGPSYEQYF. The CDR3 nucleotides are TGTGCCAGCAGCCTCTGGACTAGCGGGGGTCCCTCCTACGAGCAGTACTTC.

This CDR3 is CAWSGLAGGGETQYF. CDR3 nucleotides: TGTGCCTGGAGCGGACTAGCGGGGGGCGGGGAGACCCAGTACTTC. The chain couples TRBV30 to TRBJ2-5; 14 nucleotides align to TRBD2. V dropped 3 bases and J dropped 5; count of bases not matched to a gene: 5. CDR1 is GTSNPN and CDR2 is SVGIG in the germline V gene (reference sequence). The CDR3 spans 15 residues.

The genes are TRBV11-2 and TRBJ1-6; tentative D call: TRBD1 (5 bases). Germline V gene data show CDR1 as SGHAT and CDR2 as FQNNGV. The CDR3 loop spans 17 amino acids. The V and J ends lost 5 bases and 9 bases respectively, with 23 bases between them. CDR3 DNA: TGTGCCAGCAGCCCCCAAATAGGGGCCGGAGGTGCTTCACCCCTCCACTTT. It encodes CASSPQIGAGGASPLHF.

This clone was counted a single time. The genes are TRBV5-1 and TRBJ1-5; D is unresolved. The V gene's germline CDR1 is SGHRS and CDR2 YFSETQ. The germline V and J ends were trimmed by 4 bases and 0 bases, with 5 bases remaining between them. The length of the CDR3 is 13 residues. CDR3 sequence: CASSSDSNQPQHF. CDR3 bases: TGCGCCAGCAGCAGCGATAGCAATCAGCCCCAGCATTTT.

The V call is TRBV4-1, the J call TRBJ1-1; D gene uncertain. The germline V gene has CDR1 MGHRA and CDR2 YSYEKL. The V gene lost 5 bases and the J gene lost 1 base, with 8 bases spanning the gap. The CDR3 sequence is 13 residues long. CDR3 DNA: TGCGCCAGCAGCTTCCAGGCGAACACTGAAGCTTTCTTT. This translates into CASSFQANTEAFF.

The J gene is TRBJ1-1, the V gene TRBV19; D gene ambiguous. Deletions cut 4 bases from V and 11 bases from J, with 11 bases between. Germline V gives CDR1 LNHDA, CDR2 SQIVND (reference sequence). CDR3 size: 11 residues. CDR3 nucleotide sequence: TGTGCCAGTAGTAGCAATTATCAGGCTTTCTTT. Protein product: CASSSNYQAFF.

This chain joins TRBV15 and TRBJ1-2, with D uncertain. V dropped 1 base and J dropped 11 bases, with 20 bases sitting between them. The germline CDR1 and CDR2 sequences are LNHNV and YYDKDF (reference sequence). This CDR3 has 15 residues. The CDR3 DNA is TGTGCCACCAGCAGAGCGCGGTCCATAGCCATGAGGTACACCTTC. Protein: CATSRARSIAMRYTF.

The chain has TRBV7-2 and TRBJ2-3; TRBD2 agrees at 9 bases. V dropped 1 base and J dropped 2; count of bases not matched to a gene: 7. This CDR3 contains 17 residues. The germline CDR1 and CDR2 sequences are SGHTA and FQGNSA. CDR3: CASSLVSGGALTDTQYF. For the CDR3, the DNA is TGTGCCAGCAGCTTAGTTAGCGGGGGCGCCCTCACAGATACGCAGTATTTT.

V and J are TRBV7-2 and TRBJ1-1; D unresolved. V was shortened by 5 bases and J by 3 bases, with 10 bases between the two germline ends. In germline, CDR1 is SGHTA, CDR2 FQGNSA. There are 13 residues in the CDR3. The CDR3 nucleotides read TGTGCCAGCAGCCCGAGGGTTGACACTGAAGCTTTCTTT. It specifies CASSPRVDTEAFF.

The chain has TRBV12-5 and TRBJ1-1, with 8 bases aligning to TRBD1. The junction had 15 bases not matched to a gene; V was cut back by 2 bases and J by 4 bases. Germline assignment: CDR1 LGHNT and CDR2 FRNRAP. The CDR3 sequence is 18 residues long. CDR3 in amino acids: CASGLSMTGETLGTEAFF. The CDR3 DNA follows: TGTGCTAGTGGTTTGTCGATGACAGGGGAAACGCTGGGCACTGAAGCTTTCTTT.

This chain joins TRBV11-2 and TRBJ2-7; 12 bases match TRBD1. V lost 1 base, J lost 6 bases, and 4 bases stayed unmatched. The V gene's germline CDR1 is SGHAT and CDR2 FQNNGV. The CDR3 extends over 15 amino acids. DNA for the CDR3: TGTGCCAGCAGCTTAGGGGACAGGGGGCGAGGCGAGCAGTACTTC. Its translation is CASSLGDRGRGEQYF.